This T cell receptor (beta chain) was profiled in a study of blood T cell repertoires in COVID-19. The CDR3 length is 14 residues. CDR1 and CDR2 from the germline V gene are LNHDA and SQIVND (reference sequence). J lost 8 bases, V lost 6 bases, and 6 bases had no gene match. Clones were read by immunoSEQ multiplex PCR, and TCRdb kept only the in-frame ones, dropping some. The table lists tens of thousands of clones, around 86% of them singletons. The sample consisted of peripheral blood. The receptor was derived from a human donor in a cohort sampled during active COVID-19. The donor label of this sample is uncertain. This chain connects TRBV19 to TRBJ2-1; 11 bases fit TRBD2. CDR3 residues: CASRRLAGFDEQFF. For the CDR3, the DNA is TGTGCCAGTAGACGACTAGCGGGATTCGATGAGCAGTTCTTC.